The sequence of this TCR beta chain was determined in a study of CD8 T cells in ankylosing spondylitis. This clonotype was seen a few times. Antigen specificity is unknown. The CDR3 covers 12 residues. CDR1 and CDR2 (germline): SNHLY, FYNNEI. The ends were cut back, 6 bases at V and 4 bases at J, with 7 bases in the middle. The authors made TCR beta libraries by quantitative 5'-RACE with molecular barcodes. Via MiXCR, TCRdb re-called the 5' RACE reads, giving one row per CDR3 protein. The table records roughly 180,000 distinct CDR3 sequences, 9.8% of them present only once. Study findings and constraints: In ankylosing spondylitis patients, matched synovial fluid reportedly showed significant enrichment of disease-linked clones. The study identified a TCR beta motif of several highly homologous variants that appeared characteristic of ankylosing spondylitis blood.

The clonotype was recovered from a female donor with ankylosing spondylitis or in good health (not recorded which). The sample comprised blood, either unsorted or a sorted T cell fraction (not recorded which). The rearrangement joins TRBV2 to TRBJ1-3; D remains unclear. The CDR3 DNA sequence: TGTGCCAGCAGAACGCCCGGAAACACCATATATTTT. Translation gives CASRTPGNTIYF.